One sample yielded the 14 T cell receptor beta chains listed below, sequenced in a study of T cell repertoires in cytomegalovirus infection. No antigen has been identified for these receptors. Using its own MiXCR run on the reads, TCRdb lists one record per CDR3 protein. Among 40,000 to 60,000 distinct CDR3 sequences listed, about a fifth were seen once. Material: CD8+ T cells from cultured PBMCs, obtained from culture after CMV antigen stimulation. These TCRs come from a human donor in good health (CMV status not recorded). Some clones in this sample may be carry-over from other donors' samples.

V and J are TRBV4-3 and TRBJ1-1; D is possibly TRBD1 (6 bases). CDR3 length: 19 residues. V was trimmed by 0 bases and J by 1 base, leaving 21 bases between them. Germline CDR1 reads LGHNA; CDR2 reads YSLEER. CDR3 bases: TGCGCCAGCAGCCAAGACCTGTGGGACATCAAATTTTCGAACACTGAAGCTTTCTTT. Protein: CASSQDLWDIKFSNTEAFF.

This clonotype was detected ten times or more. The V gene is TRBV7-2, the J gene TRBJ2-1, with D perhaps being TRBD1 or TRBD2 (5 bases each). The CDR3 is 14 amino acids. Trimming cost V 5 bases and J 6 bases, with 14 bases left between them. CDR1 is SGHTA, CDR2 FQGNSA, per germline. CDR3 in amino acids: CASSQGATSNEQFF. In DNA form, the CDR3 reads TGTGCCAGCAGCCAGGGAGCAACTAGCAATGAGCAGTTCTTC. Together with reference TRBV7-2 and TRBJ2-1, the CDR3 gives the full variable domain: GAGVSQSPSNKVTEKGKDVELRCDPISGHTALYWYRQSLGQGLEFLIYFQGNSAPDKSGLPSDRFSAERTGGSVSTLTIQRTQQEDSAVYLCASSQGATSNEQFFGPGTRLTVL.

The rearrangement links TRBV6-5 to TRBJ2-7, with 11 bases identical to TRBD1. Trimming cost V 4 bases and J 4 bases; bases outside gene matches: 6. The CDR3 extends over 15 amino acids. The germline gives CDR1 MNHEY, CDR2 SVGAGI. The CDR3 bases are TGTGCCAGCAGTTTCGGACAGGGGGCTAGTTACGAGCAGTACTTC. Amino acids: CASSFGQGASYEQYF.

The rearrangement links TRBV7-6 to TRBJ2-7; the D gene is possibly TRBD1 (5 bases). Germline CDR1 is SGHVS and CDR2 is FNYEAQ. The ends were cut back, 2 bases at V and 7 bases at J, with 12 bases in the middle. The CDR3 contains 13 residues. The CDR3 is CASSLPTGPEQYF. The CDR3 DNA reads TGTGCCAGCAGCTTACCCACAGGCCCGGAGCAGTACTTC. Using reference TRBV7-6 and TRBJ2-7 for the parts outside the CDR3, the full variable domain is GAGVSQSPRYKVTKRGQDVALRCDPISGHVSLYWYRQALGQGPEFLTYFNYEAQQDKSGLPNDRFSAERPEGSISTLTIQRTEQRDSAMYRCASSLPTGPEQYFGPGTRLTVT.

The chain combines TRBV12-5 with TRBJ1-5, with D possibly matching TRBD1 (5 bases). Trimming stripped 7 bases from V and 4 bases from J, with 14 bases between. CDR1 is LGHNT and CDR2 is FRNRAP in the germline V gene. CDR3 length equals 14 residues. CDR3 loop: CASAVGGGNQPQHF. CDR3 in DNA: TGTGCTAGTGCTGTGGGTGGGGGAAATCAGCCCCAGCATTTT.

The chain carries TRBV7-9 and TRBJ1-1; 9 nucleotides line up with TRBD1. V lost 1 base to trimming and J lost 1 base; unmatched junction nucleotides: 7. Germline CDR1 reads SEHNR; CDR2 reads FQNEAQ (reference sequence). The CDR3 has 17 amino acids. The CDR3 loop reads CASSLDSEGQGNTEAFF. CDR3 DNA: TGTGCCAGCAGCTTAGATTCGGAGGGACAGGGGAACACTGAAGCTTTCTTT.

The V gene is TRBV19, the J gene TRBJ2-1; D gene unclear. Trimming cost V 10 bases and J 5 bases, with 24 bases left between them. CDR3 length: 16 amino acids. The V gene's germline CDR1 is LNHDA and CDR2 SQIVND (reference sequence). CDR3 sequence (DNA): TGTGCCACCCGTCCTCCCGCGTCCCCCCGTAACAATGAGCAGTTCTTC. Protein product: CATRPPASPRNNEQFF.

This chain links TRBV7-2 with TRBJ1-1; 8 nucleotides match TRBD1. V shed 0 bases and J 1 base; nucleotides not matched to a gene: 1. Germline V CDR1 and CDR2: SGHTA, FQGNSA. This CDR3 contains 15 residues. The CDR3 region has the DNA TGTGCCAGCAGCTTAGCGGGGACAGGGAACACTGAAGCTTTCTTT. The encoded protein is CASSLAGTGNTEAFF.

The table lists this clonotype with a few counts. V is TRBV29-1 and J is TRBJ1-3; D is possibly TRBD1 (5 bases). V lost 6 bases and J 0 bases, leaving 18 bases between the germline ends. The length of the CDR3 is 16 residues. CDR1 SQVTM and CDR2 ANQGSEA come from the germline V gene. CDR3 protein: CSVIGGPGYSGNTIYF. CDR3 nucleotide sequence: TGCAGCGTGATCGGGGGTCCCGGGTACTCTGGAAACACCATATATTTT.

There are a few counts of this clonotype. The chain employs TRBV7-6 and TRBJ1-5, with unresolved D. The V end lost 2 bases, the J end lost 1 base, and 12 bases lay between the germline ends. There are 16 residues in the CDR3. The V gene's germline CDR1 is SGHVS and CDR2 FNYEAQ. CDR3 nucleotides: TGTGCCAGCAGCTTAAAGGGCGGTGAAAGCAATCAGCCCCAGCATTTT. It specifies CASSLKGGESNQPQHF.

This clonotype appeared many times. This chain uses TRBV10-2 with TRBJ2-7, with no clear D. The CDR3 length is 16 residues. CDR1 is WSHSY, CDR2 SAAADI, per germline. The ends were cut back, 2 bases at V and 2 bases at J, with 16 bases in the middle. CDR3: CASSEPMTLDPYEQYF. The DNA of the CDR3 is TGCGCCAGCAGTGAGCCGATGACCCTAGATCCCTACGAGCAGTACTTC.

This rearrangement joins TRBV11-2 to TRBJ2-5; no clear D gene. Germline CDR1 is SGHAT and CDR2 is FQNNGV. The CDR3 has 12 residues. The V and J ends lost 2 bases and 4 bases respectively, with 5 bases between them. The CDR3 loop is CASSLNIETQYF. The CDR3 DNA reads as TGTGCCAGCAGCTTAAATATAGAGACCCAGTACTTC.

In its sample, this clonotype was seen a few times. CDR3 DNA: TGTGCCAGCAGGAGATCAAACACAGATACGCAGTATTTT. This sequence encodes CASRRSNTDTQYF. This chain joins TRBV28 and TRBJ2-3, with unresolved D. This CDR3 is 13 amino acids long. Trimming removed 6 bases from V and 2 bases from J, with 9 bases in between. Germline CDR1 reads MDHEN; CDR2 reads SYDVKM.

This clonotype came up a few times. The chain carries TRBV20-1 and TRBJ2-3; no clear D gene. CDR1 and CDR2 from the germline V gene are DFQATT and SNEGSKA (reference sequence). The CDR3 is made up of 15 amino acids. V gave up 3 bases and J gave up 5 bases, with 18 bases separating them. The CDR3 coding sequence is TGCAGTGCTAGTAGGTTGGGGAATGATGGAGATACGCAGTATTTT. Amino acids: CSASRLGNDGDTQYF.